This T cell receptor (beta chain) was found in a study of T cell responses to AZD1222 COVID-19 vaccine. Study-level findings and limits: Nearly half of spike-specific TCRs reportedly target variant regions that are unmutated in the B.1.351 and B.1.1.7 variants. Donors were largely white British and mainly female; clonal diversity was possibly underestimated.

V shed 5 bases and J 6 bases; nucleotides not matched to a gene: 6. The germline V gene encodes CDR1 MNHEY and CDR2 SVGAGI. The CDR3 runs 15 residues. Points on this clone: What it binds is unknown.

Assay used: immunoSEQ multiplex PCR; TCRdb lists only in-frame clones, some missing. The sample records tens of thousands of clones, less than 90% being singletons. The receptor was isolated from an adult in good health. This chain joins TRBV6-5 and TRBJ2-7; 14 bases fit TRBD2. Material: peripheral blood, obtained on day 0 of AZD1222 vaccination. The DNA for the CDR3 is TGTGCCAGCAGTCCGACTAGCGGGGGGGCCTCCGAGCAGTACTTC. Protein product: CASSPTSGGASEQYF.